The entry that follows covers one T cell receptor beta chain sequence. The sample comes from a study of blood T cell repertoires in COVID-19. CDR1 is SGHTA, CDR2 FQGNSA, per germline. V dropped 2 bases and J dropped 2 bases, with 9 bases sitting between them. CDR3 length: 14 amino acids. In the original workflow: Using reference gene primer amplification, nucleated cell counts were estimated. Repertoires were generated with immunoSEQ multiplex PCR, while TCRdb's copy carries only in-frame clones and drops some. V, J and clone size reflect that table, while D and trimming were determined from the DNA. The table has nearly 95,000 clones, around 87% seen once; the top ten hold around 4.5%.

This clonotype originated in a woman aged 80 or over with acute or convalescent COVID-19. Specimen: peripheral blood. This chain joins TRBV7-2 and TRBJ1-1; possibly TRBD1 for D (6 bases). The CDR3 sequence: CASSLRGRNTEAFF. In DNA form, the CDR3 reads TGTGCCAGCAGCTTAAGGGGGAGAAACACTGAAGCTTTCTTT.